This T cell receptor beta chain was identified in a study of T cell responses to AZD1222 COVID-19 vaccine. The germline V gene encodes CDR1 SGHDT and CDR2 YYEEEE. Trimming took 0 bases from V and 3 from J, leaving 16 bases between them. This CDR3 has 18 amino acids. Sequenced by immunoSEQ multiplex PCR; TCRdb stores in-frame clones only, minus some. The sample lists 150,000 to 200,000 clones, 75% to 90% occurring once. By share, this clone ranks as medium-sized (0.01 to 0.1%). The sequencing here drew on peripheral blood, taken on day 0 of AZD1222 vaccination. The chain recombines TRBV5-6 with TRBJ1-6; D is possibly TRBD1 (6 bases). The sequence was collected from an adult in good health. The CDR3 DNA reads TGTGCCAGCAGCTTGGACACCCAGGGGATGATCTATAATTCACCCCTCCACTTT. Amino acids: CASSLDTQGMIYNSPLHF.